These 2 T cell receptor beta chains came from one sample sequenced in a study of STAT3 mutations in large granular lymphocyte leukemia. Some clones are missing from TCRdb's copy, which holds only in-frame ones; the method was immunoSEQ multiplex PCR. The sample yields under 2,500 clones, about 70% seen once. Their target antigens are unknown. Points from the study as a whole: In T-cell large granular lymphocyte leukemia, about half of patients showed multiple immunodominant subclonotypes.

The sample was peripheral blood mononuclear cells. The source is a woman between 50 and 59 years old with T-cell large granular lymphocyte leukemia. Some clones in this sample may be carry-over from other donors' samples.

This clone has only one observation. The chain's CDR3 is CASSVGTLRGQFF. CDR3 nucleotide sequence: TGCGCCAGCAGCGTTGGGACACTAAGAGGGCAGTTCTTC. V is TRBV5-1 and J is TRBJ2-1; weak D call: TRBD1 (6 bases). Trimming cost V 4 bases and J 12 bases, with 17 bases left between them. Germline values: CDR1 SGHRS, CDR2 YFSETQ. This CDR3 has 13 residues.

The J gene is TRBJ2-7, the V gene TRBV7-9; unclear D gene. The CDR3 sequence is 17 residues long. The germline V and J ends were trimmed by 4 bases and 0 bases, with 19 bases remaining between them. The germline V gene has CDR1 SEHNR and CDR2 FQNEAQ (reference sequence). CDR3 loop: CASSSTTARFPSYEQYF. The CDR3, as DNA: TGTGCCAGCAGCTCTACAACGGCCCGGTTCCCCTCCTACGAGCAGTACTTC.